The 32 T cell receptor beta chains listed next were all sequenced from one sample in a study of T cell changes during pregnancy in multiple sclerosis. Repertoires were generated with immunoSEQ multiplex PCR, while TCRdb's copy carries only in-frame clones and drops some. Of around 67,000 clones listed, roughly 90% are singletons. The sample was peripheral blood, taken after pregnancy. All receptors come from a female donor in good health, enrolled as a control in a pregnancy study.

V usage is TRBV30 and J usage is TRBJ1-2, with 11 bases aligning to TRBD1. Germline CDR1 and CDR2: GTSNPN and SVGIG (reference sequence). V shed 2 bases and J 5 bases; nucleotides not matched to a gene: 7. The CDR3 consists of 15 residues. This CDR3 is CAWSSGTGGFYGYTF. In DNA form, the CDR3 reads TGTGCCTGGAGTTCCGGGACAGGGGGTTTTTATGGCTACACCTTC.

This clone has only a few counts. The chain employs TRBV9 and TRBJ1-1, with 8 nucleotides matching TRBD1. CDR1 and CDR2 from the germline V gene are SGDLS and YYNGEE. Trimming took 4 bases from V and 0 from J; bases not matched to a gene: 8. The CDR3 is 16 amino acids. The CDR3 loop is CASSPRTGTLNTEAFF. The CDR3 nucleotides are TGTGCCAGCAGCCCCCGGACAGGGACGTTGAACACTGAAGCTTTCTTT.

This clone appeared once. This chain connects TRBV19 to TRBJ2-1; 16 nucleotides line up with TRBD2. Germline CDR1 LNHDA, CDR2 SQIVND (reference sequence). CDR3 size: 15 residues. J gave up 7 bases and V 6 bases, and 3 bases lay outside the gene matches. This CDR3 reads CASRGLAGGPNEQFF. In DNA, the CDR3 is TGTGCCAGTAGGGGACTAGCGGGAGGGCCGAATGAGCAGTTCTTC.

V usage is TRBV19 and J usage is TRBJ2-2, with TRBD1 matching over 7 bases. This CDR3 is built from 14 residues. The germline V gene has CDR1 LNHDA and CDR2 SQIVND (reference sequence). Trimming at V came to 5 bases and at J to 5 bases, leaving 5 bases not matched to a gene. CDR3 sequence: CASSVGQWTGELFF. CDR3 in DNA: TGTGCCAGTAGTGTGGGACAGTGGACCGGGGAGCTGTTTTTT.

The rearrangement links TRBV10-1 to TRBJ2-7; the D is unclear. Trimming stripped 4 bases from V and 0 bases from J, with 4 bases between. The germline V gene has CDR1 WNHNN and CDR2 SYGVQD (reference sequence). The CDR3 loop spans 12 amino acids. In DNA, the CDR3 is TGCGCCAGCAGTGCCGGCTCCTACGAGCAGTACTTC. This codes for CASSAGSYEQYF.

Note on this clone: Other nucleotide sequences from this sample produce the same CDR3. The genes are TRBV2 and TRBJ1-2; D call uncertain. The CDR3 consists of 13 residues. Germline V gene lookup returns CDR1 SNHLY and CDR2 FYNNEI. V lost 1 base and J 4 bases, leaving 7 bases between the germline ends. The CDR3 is CASSEGQFYGYTF. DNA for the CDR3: TGTGCCAGCAGTGAAGGGCAGTTCTATGGCTACACCTTC.

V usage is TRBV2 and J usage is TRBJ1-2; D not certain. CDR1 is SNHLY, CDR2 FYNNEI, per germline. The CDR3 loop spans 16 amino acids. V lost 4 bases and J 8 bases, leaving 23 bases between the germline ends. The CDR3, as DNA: TGTGCCAGCAGTGTTTTCGTGAGGGAGGCATTTGGAGGCTACACCTTC. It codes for CASSVFVREAFGGYTF.

CDR3: CASSRQGARNTEAFF. CDR3 coding DNA: TGTGCCAGCTCACGACAGGGGGCCAGAAACACTGAAGCTTTCTTT. This chain links TRBV18 with TRBJ1-1; 10 nucleotides align to TRBD1. Unmatched junction bases numbered 4, after V lost 4 bases and J lost 2 bases. From germline, CDR1 is KGHSH and CDR2 LQKENI. This CDR3 contains 15 residues. Looking up the rest from reference TRBV18 and TRBJ1-1 gives the full variable domain: NAGVMQNPRHLVRRRGQEARLRCSPMKGHSHVYWYRQLPEEGLKFMVYLQKENIIDESGMPKERFSAEFPKEGPSILRIQQVVRGDSAAYFCASSRQGARNTEAFFGQGTRLTVV.

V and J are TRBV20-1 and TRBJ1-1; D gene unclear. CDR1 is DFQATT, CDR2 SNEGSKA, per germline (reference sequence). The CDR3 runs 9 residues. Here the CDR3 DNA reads TGCAGAACGGGCACTGAAGCTTTCTTT. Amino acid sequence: CRTGTEAFF.

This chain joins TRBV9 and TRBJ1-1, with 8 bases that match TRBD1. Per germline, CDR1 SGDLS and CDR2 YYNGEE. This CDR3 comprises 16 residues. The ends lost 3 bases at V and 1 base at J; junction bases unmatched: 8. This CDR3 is CASSALRTGKNTEAFF. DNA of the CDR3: TGTGCCAGCAGCGCACTTAGGACAGGGAAGAACACTGAAGCTTTCTTT.

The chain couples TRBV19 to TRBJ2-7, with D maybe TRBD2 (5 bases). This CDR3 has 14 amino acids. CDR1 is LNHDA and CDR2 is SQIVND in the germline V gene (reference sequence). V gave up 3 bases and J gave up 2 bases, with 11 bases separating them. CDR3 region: CASSIREGTYEQYF. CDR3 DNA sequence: TGTGCCAGTAGTATCCGGGAAGGGACCTACGAGCAGTACTTC.

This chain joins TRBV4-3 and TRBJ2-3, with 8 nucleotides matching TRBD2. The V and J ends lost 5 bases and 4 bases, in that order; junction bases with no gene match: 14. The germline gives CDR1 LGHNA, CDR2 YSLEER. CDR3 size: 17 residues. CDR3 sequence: CASSEGTGGGQSDTQYF. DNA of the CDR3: TGCGCCAGCAGCGAAGGGACGGGGGGGGGCCAATCAGATACGCAGTATTTT.

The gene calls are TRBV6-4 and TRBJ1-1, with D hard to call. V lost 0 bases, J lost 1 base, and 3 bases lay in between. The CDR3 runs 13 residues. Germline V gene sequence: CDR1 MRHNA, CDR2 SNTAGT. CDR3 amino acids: CASSDSRNTEAFF. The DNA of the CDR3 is TGTGCCAGCAGTGACTCCAGGAACACTGAAGCTTTCTTT.

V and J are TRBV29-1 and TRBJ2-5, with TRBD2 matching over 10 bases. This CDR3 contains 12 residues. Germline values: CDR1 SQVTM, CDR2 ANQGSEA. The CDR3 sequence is CTSGRAGETQYF. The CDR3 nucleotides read TGCACGAGCGGGAGGGCAGGAGAGACCCAGTACTTC. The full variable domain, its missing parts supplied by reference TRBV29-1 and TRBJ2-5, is SAVISQKPSRDICQRGTSLTIQCQVDSQVTMMFWYRQQPGQSLTLIATANQGSEATYESGFVIDKFPISRPNLTFSTLTVSNMSPEDSSIYLCTSGRAGETQYFGPGTRLLVL.

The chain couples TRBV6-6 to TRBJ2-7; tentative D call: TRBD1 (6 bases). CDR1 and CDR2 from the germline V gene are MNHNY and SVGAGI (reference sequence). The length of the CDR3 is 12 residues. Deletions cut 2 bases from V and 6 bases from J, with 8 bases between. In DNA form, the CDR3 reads TGTGCCAGCAGTTACATGGGGGCCGAGCAGTACTTC. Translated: CASSYMGAEQYF.

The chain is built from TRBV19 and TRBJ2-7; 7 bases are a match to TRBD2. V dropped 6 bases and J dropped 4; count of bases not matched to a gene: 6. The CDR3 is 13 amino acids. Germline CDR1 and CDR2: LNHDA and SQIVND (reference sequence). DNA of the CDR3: TGTGCCAGTAGCCCCAGCGGGGCTTACGAGCAGTACTTC. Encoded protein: CASSPSGAYEQYF.

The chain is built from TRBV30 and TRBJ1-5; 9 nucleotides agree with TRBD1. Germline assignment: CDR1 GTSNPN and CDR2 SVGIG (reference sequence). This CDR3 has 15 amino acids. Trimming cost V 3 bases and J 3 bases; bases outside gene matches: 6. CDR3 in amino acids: CAWSYRDRDNQPQHF. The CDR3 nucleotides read TGTGCCTGGAGCTACCGGGACAGGGACAATCAGCCCCAGCATTTT.

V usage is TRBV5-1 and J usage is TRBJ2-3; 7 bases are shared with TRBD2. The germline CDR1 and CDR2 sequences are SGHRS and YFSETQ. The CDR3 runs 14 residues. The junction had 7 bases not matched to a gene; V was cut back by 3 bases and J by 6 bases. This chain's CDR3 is CASSSTSNSDTQYF. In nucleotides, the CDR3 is TGCGCCAGCAGCTCGACTAGCAATTCGGATACGCAGTATTTT. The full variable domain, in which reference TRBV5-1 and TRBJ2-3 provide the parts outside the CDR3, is KAGVTQTPRYLIKTRGQQVTLSCSPISGHRSVSWYQQTPGQGLQFLFEYFSETQRNKGNFPGRFSGRQFSNSRSEMNVSTLELGDSALYLCASSSTSNSDTQYFGPGTRLTVL.

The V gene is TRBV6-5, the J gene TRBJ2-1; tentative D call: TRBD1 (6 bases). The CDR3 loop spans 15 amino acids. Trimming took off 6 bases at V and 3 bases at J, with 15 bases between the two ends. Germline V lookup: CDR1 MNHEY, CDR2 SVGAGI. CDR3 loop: CASSWGSGVYNEQFF. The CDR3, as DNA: TGTGCCAGCAGCTGGGGGTCAGGGGTCTACAATGAGCAGTTCTTC.

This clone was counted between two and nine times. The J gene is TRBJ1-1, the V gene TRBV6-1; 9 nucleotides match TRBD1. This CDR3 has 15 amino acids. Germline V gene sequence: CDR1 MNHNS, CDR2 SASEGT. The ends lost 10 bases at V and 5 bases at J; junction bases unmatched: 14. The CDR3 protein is CAISTRGTGRTEAFF. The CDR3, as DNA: TGTGCCATATCTACCCGCGGGACAGGGAGAACTGAAGCTTTCTTT.

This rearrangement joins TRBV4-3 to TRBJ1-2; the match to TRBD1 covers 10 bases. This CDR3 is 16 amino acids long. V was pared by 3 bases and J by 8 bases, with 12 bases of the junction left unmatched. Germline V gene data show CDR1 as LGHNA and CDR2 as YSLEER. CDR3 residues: CASSQHQKTGGMGYTF. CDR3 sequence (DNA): TGCGCCAGCAGCCAGCACCAAAAGACAGGGGGCATGGGCTACACCTTC.

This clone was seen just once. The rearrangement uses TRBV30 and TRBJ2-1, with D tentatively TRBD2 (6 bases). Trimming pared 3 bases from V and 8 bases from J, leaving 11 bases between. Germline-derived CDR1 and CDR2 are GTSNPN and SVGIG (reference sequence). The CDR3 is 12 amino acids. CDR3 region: CAWRAGMDEQFF. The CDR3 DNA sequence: TGTGCCTGGAGGGCGGGAATGGATGAGCAGTTCTTC.

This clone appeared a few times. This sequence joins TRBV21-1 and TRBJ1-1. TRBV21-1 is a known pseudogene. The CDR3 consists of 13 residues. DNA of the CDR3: TGTGCCAGCAGCAACGGGTGCGGCGCTGAAGCTTTCTTT. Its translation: CASSNGCGAEAFF.

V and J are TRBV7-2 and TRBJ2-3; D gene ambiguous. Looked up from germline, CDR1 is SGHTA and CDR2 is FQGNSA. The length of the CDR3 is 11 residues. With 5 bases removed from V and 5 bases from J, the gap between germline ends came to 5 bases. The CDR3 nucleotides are TGTGCCAGCAGCCCCAAAGATACGCAGTATTTT. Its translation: CASSPKDTQYF.

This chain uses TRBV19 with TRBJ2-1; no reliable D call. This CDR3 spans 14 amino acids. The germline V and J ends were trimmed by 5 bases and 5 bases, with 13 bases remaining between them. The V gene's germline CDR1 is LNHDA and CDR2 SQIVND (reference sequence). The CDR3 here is CASSVARINNEQFF. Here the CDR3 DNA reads TGTGCCAGTAGTGTAGCTAGGATCAACAATGAGCAGTTCTTC.

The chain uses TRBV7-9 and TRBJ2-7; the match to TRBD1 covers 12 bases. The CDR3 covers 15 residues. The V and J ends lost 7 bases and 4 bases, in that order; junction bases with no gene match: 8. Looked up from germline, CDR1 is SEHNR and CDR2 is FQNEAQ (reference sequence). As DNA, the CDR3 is TGTGCCAGCAATCAAGGGGACAGGGGGCTTTACGAGCAGTACTTC. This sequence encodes CASNQGDRGLYEQYF.

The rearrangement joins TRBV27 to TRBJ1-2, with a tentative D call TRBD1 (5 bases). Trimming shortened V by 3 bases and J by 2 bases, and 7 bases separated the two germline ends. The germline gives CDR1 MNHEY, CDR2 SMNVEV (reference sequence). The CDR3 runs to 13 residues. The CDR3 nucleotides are TGTGCCAGCAGTTTGGGGCTGAACTATGGCTACACCTTC. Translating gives CASSLGLNYGYTF.

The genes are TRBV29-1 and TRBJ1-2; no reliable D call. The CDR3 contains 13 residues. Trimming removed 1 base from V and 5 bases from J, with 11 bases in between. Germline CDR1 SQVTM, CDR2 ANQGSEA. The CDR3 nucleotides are TGCAGCGTTGAAGGGACTGTGGGGTATGGCTACACCTTC. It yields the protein CSVEGTVGYGYTF.

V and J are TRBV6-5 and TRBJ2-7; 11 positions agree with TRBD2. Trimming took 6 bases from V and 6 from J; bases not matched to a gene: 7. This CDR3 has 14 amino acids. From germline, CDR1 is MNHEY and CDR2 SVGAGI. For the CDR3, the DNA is TGTGCCAGCAGCCCGGGACTAGCGGCTCTCGAGCAGTACTTC. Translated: CASSPGLAALEQYF.

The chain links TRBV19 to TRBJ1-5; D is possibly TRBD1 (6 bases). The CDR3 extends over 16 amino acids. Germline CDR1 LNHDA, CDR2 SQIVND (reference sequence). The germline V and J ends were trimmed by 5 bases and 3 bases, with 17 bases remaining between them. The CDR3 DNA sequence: TGTGCCAGTAGTTTAGCCGGGACACCAGTCAATCAGCCCCAGCATTTT. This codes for CASSLAGTPVNQPQHF.

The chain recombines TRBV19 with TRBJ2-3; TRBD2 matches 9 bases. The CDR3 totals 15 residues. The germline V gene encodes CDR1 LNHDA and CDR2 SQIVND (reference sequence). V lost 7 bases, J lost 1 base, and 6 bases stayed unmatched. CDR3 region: CASTSIAGGTDTQYF. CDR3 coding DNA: TGTGCCAGTACCTCCATAGCGGGGGGCACAGATACGCAGTATTTT.

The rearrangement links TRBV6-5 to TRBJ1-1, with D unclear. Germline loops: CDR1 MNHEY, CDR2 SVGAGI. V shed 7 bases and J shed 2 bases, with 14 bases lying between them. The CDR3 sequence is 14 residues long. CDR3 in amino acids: CASTYSARNTEAFF. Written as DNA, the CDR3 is TGTGCCAGCACCTACTCGGCCAGAAACACTGAAGCTTTCTTT.